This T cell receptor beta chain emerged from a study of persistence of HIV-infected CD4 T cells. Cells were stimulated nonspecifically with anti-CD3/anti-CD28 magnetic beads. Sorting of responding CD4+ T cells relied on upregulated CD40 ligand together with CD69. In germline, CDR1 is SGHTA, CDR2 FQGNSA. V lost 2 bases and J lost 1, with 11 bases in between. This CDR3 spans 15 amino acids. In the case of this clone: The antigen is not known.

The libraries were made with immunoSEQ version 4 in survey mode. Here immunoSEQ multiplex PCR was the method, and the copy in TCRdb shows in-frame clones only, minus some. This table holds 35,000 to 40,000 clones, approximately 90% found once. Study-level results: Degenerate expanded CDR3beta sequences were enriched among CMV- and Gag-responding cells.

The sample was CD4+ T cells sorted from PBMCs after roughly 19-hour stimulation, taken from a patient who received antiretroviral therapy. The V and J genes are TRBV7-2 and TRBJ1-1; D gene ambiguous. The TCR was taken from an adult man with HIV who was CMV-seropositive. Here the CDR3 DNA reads TGTGCCAGCAGCTTAAGGCAGAGAAGGAACACTGAAGCTTTCTTT. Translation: CASSLRQRRNTEAFF.